This entry features one TCR beta chain sequence. Some clones are missing from TCRdb's copy, which holds only in-frame ones; the method was immunoSEQ multiplex PCR. Of fewer than 200,000 clones in the sample, approximately 92% are singletons; the top ten hold over 1.1%. V dropped 0 bases and J dropped 3 bases, with 11 bases sitting between them. The CDR3 is 16 residues long. Germline lookup yields CDR1 MNHEY and CDR2 SVGAGI. This entry belongs to a study of control samples from healthy donors and cancer patients. Material: blood. The receptor comes from a man aged 18 to 30 in good health. The rearrangement uses TRBV6-5 and TRBJ2-2, with D unresolved. Here the CDR3 reads CASSYSEHWDTGELFF. Written as DNA, the CDR3 is TGTGCCAGCAGTTACTCGGAACACTGGGACACCGGGGAGCTGTTTTTT.